A selection of T cell receptor beta chains follows, all from one sample in a study of shared clonotypes between healthy human individuals. Clones were sequenced by immunoSEQ multiplex PCR, and TCRdb holds only the in-frame ones, with some missing. The data show about 1.1 million clones, around three quarters seen once. Specimen: memory CD4+ T cells from PBMCs. The receptor source for this set is a man aged 18-30 years in good health. Some clones in this sample may be carry-over from other donors' samples. CDR3s include the opening cysteine and the closing phenylalanine or tryptophan. The order of the fields is J gene, clone size, V gene, D gene, CDR3 protein, CDR3 DNA. D genes are given only for firm matches. Only part of the rows carry a size: once, few, many, or a class if the clone is expanded.

TRBJ1-1 | once | TRBV6-1 | TRBD1 | CASREHRGAEAFF | TGTGCCAGCAGGGAACACAGGGGGGCTGAAGCTTTCTTT
TRBJ1-2 | . | TRBV30 | . | CAWKNWYREIGGYTF | TGTGCCTGGAAAAATTGGTACAGGGAAATTGGTGGCTACACCTTC
TRBJ2-2 | . | TRBV23-1 | TRBD1 | CASSQSLATGAATGELFF | TGCGCCAGCAGTCAATCGCTCGCGACAGGGGCCGCCACCGGGGAGCTGTTTTTT
TRBJ1-1 | many | TRBV30 | . | CAWSWGGEAFF | TGTGCCTGGAGTTGGGGAGGGGAAGCTTTCTTT
TRBJ2-1 | . | TRBV7-8 | . | CASSVQGALAAHNEQFF | TGTGCCAGCAGCGTCCAGGGGGCTCTAGCGGCCCACAATGAGCAGTTCTTC
TRBJ2-7 | . | TRBV18 | TRBD1 | CASSPGGQGFEQYF | TGTGCCAGCTCACCGGGGGGACAGGGATTCGAGCAGTACTTC
TRBJ2-3 | . | TRBV7-2 | . | CASSLARSTDTQYF | TGTGCCAGCAGCTTAGCGCGCAGCACAGATACGCAGTATTTT
TRBJ1-5 | . | TRBV28 | TRBD1 | CASSLSTPTGGRSNQPQHF | TGTGCCAGCAGTTTGTCCACCCCCACAGGGGGTCGGAGCAATCAGCCCCAGCATTTT
TRBJ2-7 | . | TRBV12-5 | TRBD2 | CASGLALLPTSGYPFVQYF | TGTGCTAGTGGTTTGGCCCTGCTACCAACTAGCGGATACCCTTTTGTGCAGTACTTC
TRBJ2-1 | . | TRBV28 | TRBD2 | CASSPERGTSGRAEQFF | TGTGCCAGCAGTCCTGAAAGGGGTACTAGCGGGAGGGCCGAGCAGTTCTTC
TRBJ1-1 | . | TRBV6-5 | . | CASSSTRGRTFF | TGTGCCAGCAGTTCCACTCGGGGGAGGACTTTCTTT
TRBJ1-4 | . | TRBV7-9 | TRBD1 | CASSARQGALLEKLFF | TGTGCCAGCAGCGCCAGACAGGGGGCTCTCTTAGAAAAACTGTTTTTT
TRBJ1-4 | many | TRBV6-1 | . | CASRPTMEKLFF | TGTGCCAGCAGGCCTACAATGGAAAAACTGTTTTTT
TRBJ2-3 | . | TRBV25-1 | TRBD2 | CASSVTGTTTDTQYF | TGTGCCAGCAGTGTTACCGGGACTACCACAGATACGCAGTATTTT
TRBJ1-1 | few | TRBV29-1 | . | CSVASGRTEAFF | TGCAGCGTTGCTTCAGGGCGGACTGAAGCTTTCTTT
TRBJ2-1 | . | TRBV28 | TRBD1 | CASSLAGQGTYNEQFF | TGTGCCAGCAGTTTGGCTGGACAGGGTACCTACAATGAGCAGTTCTTC
TRBJ1-1 | . | TRBV27 | TRBD1 | CASSLRTGGMSEAFF | TGTGCCAGCAGTTTAAGGACAGGGGGAATGAGTGAAGCTTTCTTT
TRBJ2-7 | . | TRBV23-1 | TRBD1 | CASSHRGQSLTDVYEQYF | TGCGCCAGCAGTCACAGGGGACAGAGCCTCACTGACGTCTACGAGCAGTACTTC
TRBJ2-3 | . | TRBV2 | . | CASTAGTSRSFADTQYF | TGTGCCAGCACGGCAGGGACTTCCAGGTCATTTGCAGATACGCAGTATTTT
TRBJ1-1 | . | TRBV7-3 | TRBD1 | CASSWGQGEEAFF | TGTGCCAGCAGCTGGGGACAGGGGGAGGAAGCTTTCTTT
TRBJ2-1 | . | TRBV7-2 | . | CASSLGGLREQFF | TGTGCCAGCAGCCTCGGTGGTTTGAGGGAGCAGTTCTTC
TRBJ2-7 | . | TRBV7-2 | TRBD1 | CASRNGTGREEQYF | TGTGCCAGCAGAAATGGGACAGGGCGTGAGGAGCAGTACTTC
TRBJ1-2 | . | TRBV19 | . | CASSIDKNYGYTF | TGTGCCAGTAGTATAGACAAGAACTATGGCTACACCTTC
TRBJ2-7 | . | TRBV15 | TRBD2 | CATSRDGDSGPSHEQYF | TGTGCCACCAGCAGAGATGGGGATAGCGGGCCCTCCCACGAGCAGTACTTC
TRBJ2-1 | . | TRBV28 | . | CASSSPGQNSYNEQFF | TGTGCCAGCAGTTCCCCAGGACAGAACTCCTACAATGAGCAGTTCTTC
TRBJ2-3 | . | TRBV28 | . | CASRQQLDTQYF | TGTGCCAGCAGGCAACAGCTAGATACGCAGTATTTT
TRBJ2-7 | . | TRBV6-6 | . | CASSSHQGGYEQYF | TGTGCCAGCAGTTCCCATCAGGGGGGGTACGAGCAGTACTTC
TRBJ2-3 | . | TRBV30 | TRBD1 | CAWTRGLADTQYF | TGTGCCTGGACCAGGGGGTTGGCAGATACGCAGTATTTT
TRBJ1-1 | once | TRBV28 | . | CASSRSTGYGNTEAFF | TGTGCCAGCAGTCGATCCACAGGGTACGGGAACACTGAAGCTTTCTTT
TRBJ1-1 | once | TRBV27 | . | CASSYNRDVTEAFF | TGTGCCAGCAGCTATAACAGGGATGTCACTGAAGCTTTCTTT
TRBJ1-3 | . | TRBV5-4 | . | CASSPGPDRNTIYF | TGTGCCAGCAGCCCTGGACCAGATCGCAACACCATATATTTT
TRBJ2-1 | . | TRBV6-5 | TRBD1 | CASSNRGVLLDEQFF | TGTGCCAGCAGCAACAGGGGTGTATTGTTGGATGAGCAGTTCTTC
TRBJ2-7 | . | TRBV18 | . | CASSPSGAYEQYF | TGTGCCAGCTCACCATCAGGCGCCTACGAGCAGTACTTC
TRBJ1-2 | . | TRBV19 | . | CASSIQGTIRNYGYTF | TGTGCCAGTAGTATACAGGGGACGATTCGGAACTATGGCTACACCTTC
TRBJ2-5 | . | TRBV10-3 | TRBD2 | CAISAGTSEQETQYF | TGTGCCATCAGCGCCGGGACTAGCGAGCAAGAGACCCAGTACTTC
TRBJ1-3 | . | TRBV29-1 | TRBD1 | CSASRGGQYSGNTIYF | TGCAGCGCCTCCAGAGGGGGCCAGTACTCTGGAAACACCATATATTTT
TRBJ2-7 | . | TRBV7-2 | TRBD2 | CASSLALAGGGEQYF | TGTGCCAGCAGCTTAGCGCTAGCGGGAGGGGGGGAGCAGTACTTC
TRBJ2-3 | . | TRBV6-5 | TRBD2 | CASSYAGAGTDTQYF | TGTGCCAGCAGTTATGCGGGAGCTGGCACAGATACGCAGTATTTT
TRBJ2-3 | . | TRBV5-1 | . | CASSFQGILPSTDTQYF | TGCGCCAGCAGCTTCCAGGGTATTCTGCCTAGCACAGATACGCAGTATTTT
TRBJ2-7 | . | TRBV10-2 | . | CASSATKRSSEQYF | TGCGCCAGCAGTGCTACTAAGCGAAGCTCCGAGCAGTACTTC
TRBJ2-7 | . | TRBV13 | TRBD2 | CASSLGPKRDSYEQYF | TGTGCCAGCAGCTTAGGCCCTAAGCGGGACTCCTACGAGCAGTACTTC
TRBJ2-7 | . | TRBV28 | TRBD2 | CASSFLAGVGPEQYF | TGTGCCAGCAGTTTTCTGGCGGGAGTGGGCCCCGAGCAGTACTTC